This TCR beta chain derives from a study of CD8 T cells in ankylosing spondylitis. Per the germline V gene, CDR1 is SGDLS and CDR2 is YYNGEE. The length of the CDR3 is 17 residues. V shed 0 bases and J shed 5 bases, with 17 bases lying between them. The study's findings and limits: Disease-linked clones proved CD8+ and comparatively uncommon in peripheral blood. Disease-linked clones reportedly showed significant enrichment in matched ankylosing spondylitis synovial fluid. Ankylosing spondylitis blood appeared to carry a characteristic TCR beta motif of roughly 8 highly homologous variants.

Making use of molecular barcodes, quantitative 5'-RACE generated TCR beta libraries. TCRdb ran MiXCR on the 5' RACE reads and lists one entry per CDR3 protein. The data show 40,000 to 50,000 distinct CDR3 sequences, around 2.9% seen once. This clonotype has ten or more counts. Its antigen is undetermined. The specimen was blood, either unsorted or a sorted T cell fraction (not recorded which). The chain is built from TRBV9 and TRBJ2-2; D might be TRBD2 (6 bases). This sequence was found in a male donor with ankylosing spondylitis or in good health (not recorded which). In DNA form, the CDR3 reads TGTGCCAGCAGCGTAGCTCTTGCCCCCCGGGGGACCGGGGAGCTGTTTTTT. It is translated as CASSVALAPRGTGELFF.